This T cell receptor (beta chain) derives from a study of T-cell memory formation after mild COVID-19. General study findings and limits: Contracting CD4+ clones sat mainly in CM and EM; CD8+ in EMRA. Contracting clones, day 15 to 85, had balanced CD4/CD8, and later expanders favored CD4+.

From 5'RACE with constant-segment primers came TCR alpha and TCR beta cDNA libraries that carried sample barcodes and UMIs. TCRdb independently ran MiXCR on the 5' RACE reads; one entry per CDR3 protein. The sample includes fewer than 650,000 distinct CDR3 sequences, about a fifth of them seen just once. This clonotype was seen a handful of times. What it binds is not known. With V trimmed by 4 bases and J by 5 bases, 9 bases remained unmatched. Germline lookup yields CDR1 SGHRS and CDR2 YFSETQ. This CDR3 contains 15 residues. This receptor was taken from an adult woman who had mild COVID-19 (a few samples of this study predate the infection). Cell type and time point are not known. The J gene is TRBJ2-7, the V gene TRBV5-1, with 10 bases matching TRBD1. Sequenced input: PBMCs or a T cell subset sorted from them (not recorded which). CDR3 protein: CASSPSGTGANEQYF. Here the CDR3 DNA reads TGCGCCAGCAGCCCGTCCGGGACAGGGGCGAACGAGCAGTACTTC.